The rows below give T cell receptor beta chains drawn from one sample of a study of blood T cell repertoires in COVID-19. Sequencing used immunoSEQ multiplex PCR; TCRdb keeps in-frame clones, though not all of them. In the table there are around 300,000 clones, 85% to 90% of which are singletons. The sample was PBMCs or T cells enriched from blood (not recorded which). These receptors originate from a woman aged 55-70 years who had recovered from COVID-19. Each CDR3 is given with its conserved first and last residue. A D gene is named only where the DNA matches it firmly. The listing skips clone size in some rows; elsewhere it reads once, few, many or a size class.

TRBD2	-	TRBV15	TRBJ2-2	CATSRDIGGSITGELFF	TGTGCCACCAGCAGAGATATTGGCGGGAGTATCACCGGGGAGCTGTTTTTT
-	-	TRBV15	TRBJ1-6	CATSRDYRDDSPLHF	TGTGCCACCAGCAGAGATTACAGGGATGATTCACCCCTCCACTTT
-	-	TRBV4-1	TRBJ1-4	CASSQMGGVVEKLFF	TGCGCCAGCAGCCAAATGGGCGGGGTAGTTGAAAAACTGTTTTTT
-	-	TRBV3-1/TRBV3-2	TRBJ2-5	CASSQGLAGKTQYF	TGTGCCAGCAGCCAAGGGCTAGCCGGGAAGACCCAGTACTTC
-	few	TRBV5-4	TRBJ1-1	CASSLVPGEEAFF	TGTGCCAGCAGCTTAGTCCCAGGGGAGGAAGCTTTCTTT
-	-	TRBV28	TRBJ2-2	CASSRLQPGYSGELFF	TGTGCCAGCAGTCGCCTCCAACCGGGGTATTCCGGGGAGCTGTTTTTT
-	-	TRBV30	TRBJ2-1	CAWIGGWEFNNEQFF	TGTGCCTGGATCGGGGGTTGGGAGTTCAACAATGAGCAGTTCTTC
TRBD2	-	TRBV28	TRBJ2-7	CATLSGLAGSYEQYF	TGTGCCACCCTCTCCGGACTAGCGGGTTCCTACGAGCAGTACTTC
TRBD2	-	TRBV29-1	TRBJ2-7	CSVGGGALEQYF	TGCAGCGTTGGCGGGGGGGCTCTCGAGCAGTACTTC
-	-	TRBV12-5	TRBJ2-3	CASGLFADTQYF	TGTGCTAGTGGTTTGTTCGCAGATACGCAGTATTTT
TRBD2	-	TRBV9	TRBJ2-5	CASSPGASGRGETQYF	TGTGCCAGCAGCCCAGGAGCCAGCGGGAGGGGAGAGACCCAGTACTTC
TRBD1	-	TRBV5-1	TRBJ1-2	CASSADRGLGYGYTF	TGCGCCAGCAGCGCGGACAGGGGATTGGGATATGGCTACACCTTC
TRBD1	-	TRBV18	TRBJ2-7	CASSSPDRGNSYEQYF	TGTGCCAGCTCATCCCCGGACAGGGGTAATTCCTACGAGCAGTACTTC
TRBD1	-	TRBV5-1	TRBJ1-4	CASSPGTGNEKLFF	TGCGCCAGCAGCCCCGGGACAGGGAATGAAAAACTGTTTTTT
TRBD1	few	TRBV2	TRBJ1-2	CASSERTGLSGYTF	TGTGCCAGCAGTGAAAGGACAGGGCTTAGTGGCTACACCTTC
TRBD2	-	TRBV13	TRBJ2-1	CASSKTSGRGNEQFF	TGTGCCAGCAGCAAAACTAGCGGGAGGGGTAATGAGCAGTTCTTC
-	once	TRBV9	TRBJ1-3	CASSVAQGGGNTIYF	TGTGCCAGCAGCGTAGCACAGGGTGGTGGAAACACCATATATTTT
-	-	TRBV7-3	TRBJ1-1	CASSFGGVTEAFF	TGTGCCAGCAGCTTCGGAGGGGTCACTGAAGCTTTCTTT
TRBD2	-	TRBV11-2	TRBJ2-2	CASSPSGALGGELFF	TGTGCCAGCAGCCCCAGCGGGGCGCTGGGCGGGGAGCTGTTTTTT
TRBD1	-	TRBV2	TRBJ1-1	CARRDRENTEAFF	TGTGCCCGGCGGGACAGGGAGAACACTGAAGCTTTCTTT
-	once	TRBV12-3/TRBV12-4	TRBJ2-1	CASSFASEQFF	TGTGCCAGCAGTTTCGCGTCGGAGCAGTTCTTC
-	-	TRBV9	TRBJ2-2	CASSEGVPGELFF	TGTGCCAGCAGCGAAGGGGTCCCCGGGGAGCTGTTTTTT
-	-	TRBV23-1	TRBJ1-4	CAGPRREKLFF	TGCGCCGGACCCCGGAGGGAAAAACTGTTTTTT
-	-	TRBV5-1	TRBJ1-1	CASSSTGMNTEAFF	TGCGCCAGCAGCTCTACAGGGATGAACACTGAAGCTTTCTTT
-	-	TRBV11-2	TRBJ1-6	CASSLDGLNSPLHF	TGTGCCAGCAGCTTAGACGGGTTGAATTCACCCCTCCACTTT
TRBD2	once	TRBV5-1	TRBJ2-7	CASSPTSGGAGEQYF	TGCGCCAGCAGCCCGACTAGCGGGGGGGCCGGCGAGCAGTACTTC
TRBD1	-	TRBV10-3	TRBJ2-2	CAISKGADTGELFF	TGTGCCATCAGTAAGGGGGCCGACACCGGGGAGCTGTTTTTT
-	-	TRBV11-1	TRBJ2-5	CASSLFGTPQETQYF	TGTGCCAGCAGCTTATTCGGGACTCCCCAAGAGACCCAGTACTTC
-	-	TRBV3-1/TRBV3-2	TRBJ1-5	CASSQDANSNQPQHF	TGTGCCAGCAGCCAAGATGCGAATAGCAATCAGCCCCAGCATTTT
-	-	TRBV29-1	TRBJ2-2	CSVSQGWDTGELFF	TGCAGCGTAAGCCAGGGTTGGGACACCGGGGAGCTGTTTTTT
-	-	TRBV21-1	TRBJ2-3	CASSITRDRGTDTQYF	TGTGCCAGCAGCATCACCCGGGACAGGGGCACAGATACGCAGTATTTT
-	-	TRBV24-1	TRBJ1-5	CATKRGQPQHF	TGTGCCACCAAAAGAGGTCAGCCCCAGCATTTT
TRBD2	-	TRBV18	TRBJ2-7	CASSPPGLAGTYEQYF	TGTGCCAGCTCACCACCGGGACTAGCGGGTACCTACGAGCAGTACTTC
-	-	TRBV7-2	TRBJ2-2	CASSLGGNTGELFF	TGTGCCAGCAGCTTAGGCGGGAACACCGGGGAGCTGTTTTTT
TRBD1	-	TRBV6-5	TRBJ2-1	CASTGTGFNEQFF	TGTGCCAGCACCGGGACAGGGTTCAATGAGCAGTTCTTC
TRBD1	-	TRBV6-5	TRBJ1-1	CASSRPGQGLSEAFF	TGTGCCAGCAGCCGACCGGGACAGGGGCTTTCGGAGGCTTTCTTT
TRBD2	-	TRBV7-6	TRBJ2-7	CASSLAEGLAGYEQYF	TGTGCCAGCAGCTTAGCGGAGGGACTAGCGGGCTACGAGCAGTACTTC
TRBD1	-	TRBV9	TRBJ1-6	CASSPRTGDDNSPLHF	TGTGCCAGCAGCCCCCGGACAGGGGATGATAATTCACCCCTCCACTTT
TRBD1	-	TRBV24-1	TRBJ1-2	CATWTGNYGYTF	TGTGCCACCTGGACAGGCAACTATGGCTACACCTTC
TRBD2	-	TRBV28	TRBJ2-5	CASKSGDSGATQYF	TGTGCCAGCAAGTCCGGTGATAGCGGGGCAACCCAGTACTTC
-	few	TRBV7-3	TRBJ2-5	CASSPGGDRGETQYF	TGTGCCAGCAGCCCCGGCGGGGACCGAGGAGAGACCCAGTACTTC
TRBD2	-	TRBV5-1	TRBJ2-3	CASFSGRNTDTQYF	TGCGCCAGTTTTAGCGGGAGAAACACAGATACGCAGTATTTT